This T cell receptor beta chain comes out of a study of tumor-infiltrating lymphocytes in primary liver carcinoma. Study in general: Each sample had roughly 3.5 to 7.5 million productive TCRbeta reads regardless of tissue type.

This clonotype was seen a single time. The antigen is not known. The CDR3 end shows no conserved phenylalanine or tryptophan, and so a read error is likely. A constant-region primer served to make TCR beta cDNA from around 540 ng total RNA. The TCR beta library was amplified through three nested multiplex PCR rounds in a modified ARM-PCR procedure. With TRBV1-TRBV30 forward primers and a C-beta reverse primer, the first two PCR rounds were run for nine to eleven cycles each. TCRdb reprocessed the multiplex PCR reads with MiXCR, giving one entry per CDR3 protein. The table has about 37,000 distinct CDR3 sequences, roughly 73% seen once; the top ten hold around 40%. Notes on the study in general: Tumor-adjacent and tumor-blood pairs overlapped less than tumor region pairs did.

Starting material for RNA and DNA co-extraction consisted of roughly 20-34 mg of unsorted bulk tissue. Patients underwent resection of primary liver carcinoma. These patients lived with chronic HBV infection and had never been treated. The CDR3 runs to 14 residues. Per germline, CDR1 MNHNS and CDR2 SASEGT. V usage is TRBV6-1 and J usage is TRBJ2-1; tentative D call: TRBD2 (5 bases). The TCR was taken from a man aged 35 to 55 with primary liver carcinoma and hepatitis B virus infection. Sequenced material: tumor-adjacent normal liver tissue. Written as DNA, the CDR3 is TGTGCCCGCTGGTCCGAGAGGGCCGTCAATGACCAGTTCTCC. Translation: CARWSERAVNDQFS.